Following are 2 T cell receptor beta chains from one sample sequenced in a study of CD8 T cells in Susac syndrome. When the RNA was reverse transcribed, random hexamers were used with an input of roughly 0.45 to 1 ug. TCRdb redid the calling of the immunoSEQ multiplex PCR reads with MiXCR, one entry per CDR3 protein. The sample consists of 200,000 to 300,000 distinct CDR3 sequences, 85% to 95% of them appearing once. Sequencing input: CD4+ T cells from PBMCs. All receptors derive from a human donor with multiple sclerosis.

The gene calls are TRBV24-1 and TRBJ2-3; D perhaps matches TRBD2 (5 bases). The V gene lost 8 bases and the J gene lost 2 bases, with 10 bases spanning the gap. The CDR3 loop spans 13 amino acids. Germline-derived CDR1 and CDR2 are KGHDR and SFDVKD. CDR3 nucleotide sequence: TGTGCCACCAATGGGGAGTTCACAGATACGCAGTATTTT. Translating it yields CATNGEFTDTQYF.

The V and J genes are TRBV7-6 and TRBJ2-6; 12 nucleotides line up with TRBD2. Germline CDR1 and CDR2: SGHVS and FNYEAQ. The J segment lost 1 base and the V segment lost 5 bases, leaving 9 bases of the junction unmatched. The CDR3 is made up of 19 amino acids. The DNA for the CDR3 is TGTGCCAGCAGCCCGCTAGCGGGGGGGCCGACTTCTGGGGCCAACGTCCTGACTTTC. It is translated as CASSPLAGGPTSGANVLTF.